The clone carrying this TCR beta chain was seen only a few times. Its cognate antigen is unknown. The sample is drawn from a study of CD8 T cells in ankylosing spondylitis. Study observations and caveats: Researchers reportedly found disease-linked clones significantly enriched in matched ankylosing spondylitis synovial fluid. The disease-linked clones had a CD8+ phenotype and low blood frequencies. Characteristic of ankylosing spondylitis blood, it appeared, was a TCR beta motif comprising roughly 8 highly homologous variants.

Using quantitative 5'-RACE with molecular barcodes, the authors made TCR beta libraries. TCRdb reanalysed the 5' RACE reads using MiXCR and keeps one entry per CDR3 protein. The sample consists of roughly 200,000 distinct CDR3 sequences, about 13% of them appearing once. The CDR3 has 12 residues. With 5 bases clipped from V and 11 bases from J, the junction kept 7 bases outside the gene matches. From germline, CDR1 is MNHEY and CDR2 SMNVEV (reference sequence). The V and J genes are TRBV27 and TRBJ2-3, with 7 bases matching TRBD1. This TCR was sampled from a male donor with ankylosing spondylitis or in good health (not recorded which). The source material was blood, either unsorted or a sorted T cell fraction (not recorded which). CDR3 DNA sequence: TGTGCCAGCAGTGGTTTGGGGGACAGGCAGTATTTT. Translated, it gives CASSGLGDRQYF.